This T cell receptor beta chain was retrieved from a study of blood T cells in healthy people across ages. The wider study: T cells yielded about one barcoded beta molecule per two cells through template switching. Study conclusions and caveats: Naive T cell percentage showed a strong correlation with the diversity of TCR beta. Not knowing donor CMV status may have confounded expanded clonotype changes.

This clonotype was seen a few times. Antigen unknown. Next came a second PCR, run for about 6 to 12 cycles, which used a sample-barcoded 5' primer along with a J-beta primer mix. TCRdb reprocessed the 5' RACE reads with MiXCR, giving one entry per CDR3 protein. The table includes over 950,000 distinct CDR3 sequences, roughly two fifths detected once. The CDR3 consists of 14 residues. Trimming left V 6 bases short and J 0 bases short, with 12 bases between. Germline loops: CDR1 ENHRY, CDR2 SYGVKD. J is TRBJ2-7 and V is TRBV10-3; no firm D call. Sequenced material: blood. The receptor comes from a young man in good health. CDR3 nucleotides: TGTGCCATCAGGGACCTCGGCCGCTCCTACGAGCAGTACTTC. It is translated as CAIRDLGRSYEQYF.